This T cell receptor beta chain originates from a study of blood T cell repertoires in COVID-19. CDR3 length: 14 residues. Germline CDR1 reads LNHNV; CDR2 reads YYDKDF (reference sequence). V dropped 5 bases and J dropped 5; count of bases not matched to a gene: 6. Measured with immunoSEQ multiplex PCR; TCRdb has only the in-frame clones, and not every one. The sample shows 250,000 to 300,000 clones, roughly 86% of them seen only once. This TCR was recovered from a woman aged 25-40 years with COVID-19, enrolled during active disease. The rearrangement uses TRBV15 and TRBJ1-5, with 7 positions matching TRBD1. Sequencing was performed on peripheral blood. CDR3: CATSATGSHQPQHF. In DNA form, the CDR3 reads TGTGCCACCAGCGCGACAGGGTCTCATCAGCCCCAGCATTTT. The full variable domain, with the rest looked up from reference TRBV15 and TRBJ1-5, is DAMVIQNPRYQVTQFGKPVTLSCSQTLNHNVMYWYQQKSSQAPKLLFHYYDKDFNNEADTPDNFQSRRPNTSFCFLDIRSPGLGDTAMYLCATSATGSHQPQHFGDGTRLSIL.